Presented here are 8 T cell receptor beta chains from one specimen sequenced in a study of blood T cell repertoires in COVID-19. Sequencing was performed with immunoSEQ multiplex PCR; in TCRdb, only in-frame clones are kept and a portion is missing. The table lists around 150,000 clones, 70% to 90% of them singletons. Sequencing used peripheral blood. The receptors come from a human donor in a cohort sampled during active COVID-19.

This chain uses TRBV24-1 with TRBJ2-3, with D perhaps TRBD2 (7 bases). Trimming took off 10 bases at V and 2 bases at J, with 12 bases between the two ends. This CDR3 has 13 residues. Germline CDR1 reads KGHDR; CDR2 reads SFDVKD. The CDR3 DNA reads TGTGCCACTAGGGGGGGTATCACAGATACGCAGTATTTT. It encodes CATRGGITDTQYF.

V and J are TRBV19 and TRBJ2-4, with D perhaps TRBD1 (8 bases). This CDR3 contains 15 residues. Germline CDR1 and CDR2: LNHDA and SQIVND (reference sequence). Trimming shortened V by 6 bases and J by 4 bases, and 16 bases separated the two germline ends. This CDR3 reads CASRMTGEGKNIQYF. The DNA of the CDR3 is TGTGCCAGTAGGATGACAGGGGAGGGAAAAAACATTCAGTACTTC.

The chain combines TRBV7-8 with TRBJ2-7; 9 bases line up with TRBD2. J was trimmed by 0 bases and V by 1 base; bases with no gene match: 4. The CDR3 consists of 16 residues. Germline loops: CDR1 SGHVS, CDR2 FQNEAQ. The DNA for the CDR3 is TGTGCCAGCAGCTTAGTTGGCGGGAGGGGCTCCTACGAGCAGTACTTC. Its translation is CASSLVGGRGSYEQYF. Full variable domain (remainder filled in from reference TRBV7-8 and TRBJ2-7): GAGVSQSPRYKVAKRGQDVALRCDPISGHVSLFWYQQALGQGPEFLTYFQNEAQLDKSGLPSDRFFAERPEGSVSTLKIQRTQQEDSAVYLCASSLVGGRGSYEQYFGPGTRLTVT.

The chain is built from TRBV27 and TRBJ2-6; 9 nucleotides align to TRBD1. Germline V CDR1 and CDR2: MNHEY, SMNVEV (reference sequence). CDR3 length: 17 amino acids. V dropped 3 bases and J dropped 0; count of bases not matched to a gene: 3. The chain's CDR3 is CASSFRTGVSGANVLTF. As DNA, the CDR3 is TGTGCCAGCAGTTTTAGGACAGGGGTCTCTGGGGCCAACGTCCTGACTTTC.

This sequence joins TRBV7-6 and TRBJ2-3, with D possibly TRBD1 on 6 matching bases. This CDR3 region has 14 residues. The germline gives CDR1 SGHVS, CDR2 FNYEAQ. The V and J ends lost 6 bases and 2 bases respectively, with 12 bases between them. The CDR3 region has the DNA TGTGCCAGCAGACTCGGACAGAACACAGATACGCAGTATTTT. This encodes CASRLGQNTDTQYF.

This chain connects TRBV6-2 or TRBV6-3 to TRBJ1-1, with D uncertain. This CDR3 has 16 residues. Germline V gene data show CDR1 as MNHEY and CDR2 as SVGEGT. Trimming stripped 6 bases from V and 7 bases from J, with 24 bases between. CDR3 in amino acids: CASSYSRTLGLYEAFF. The CDR3 DNA sequence: TGTGCCAGCAGCTATTCCCGCACGTTAGGACTGTATGAAGCTTTCTTT.

The rearrangement links TRBV27 to TRBJ1-5, with a weak D call TRBD1 (5 bases). Germline assignment: CDR1 MNHEY and CDR2 SMNVEV (reference sequence). The CDR3 runs to 15 residues. V was pared by 6 bases and J by 3 bases, with 15 bases between. In DNA form, the CDR3 reads TGTGCCAGCAGCCAGCGGGGGTTCATCAATCAGCCCCAGCATTTT. Translated, it gives CASSQRGFINQPQHF.

The chain recombines TRBV2 with TRBJ1-1; 9 bases map to TRBD1. J was trimmed by 1 base and V by 2 bases; bases with no gene match: 2. The CDR3 sequence is 15 residues long. Germline assignment: CDR1 SNHLY and CDR2 FYNNEI. CDR3 in amino acids: CASSETGGANTEAFF. The CDR3 DNA sequence: TGTGCCAGCAGTGAAACAGGGGGCGCGAACACTGAAGCTTTCTTT.